These 10 T cell receptor beta chains share one sample of origin, sequenced in a study of cytomegalovirus exposure and HLA in healthy donors. The PCR was carried out with 60 Vbeta primers and 13 Jbeta primers. Repertoires were generated with immunoSEQ multiplex PCR, while TCRdb's copy carries only in-frame clones and drops some. The sample has 99,000 or so clones, nearly 80% seen once. Input material: PBMCs. Every receptor here comes from a man between 25 and 39 years old in good health and CMV-seronegative.

The chain uses TRBV4-1 and TRBJ2-7; 8 nucleotides match TRBD1. Trimming at V came to 4 bases and at J to 3 bases, leaving 8 bases not matched to a gene. Germline values: CDR1 MGHRA, CDR2 YSYEKL. The CDR3 has 15 amino acids. The CDR3 reads CASSPQTGANYEQYF. DNA for the CDR3: TGCGCCAGCAGCCCCCAGACAGGGGCGAACTACGAGCAGTACTTC.

The rearrangement uses TRBV6-1 and TRBJ2-2; TRBD2 agrees at 7 bases. The CDR3 length is 12 residues. Germline V gene data show CDR1 as MNHNS and CDR2 as SASEGT. V lost 11 bases, J lost 6 bases, and 6 bases stayed unmatched. The CDR3 DNA is TGTGCCGGAACTAGCGACCCCGGGGAGCTGTTTTTT. Its translation: CAGTSDPGELFF.

The gene calls are TRBV28 and TRBJ2-4; no reliable D call. This CDR3 contains 13 residues. Trimming removed 6 bases at V and 4 bases at J, with 10 bases between. Germline lookup yields CDR1 MDHEN and CDR2 SYDVKM. The CDR3 sequence: CASSPGGKNIQYF. The CDR3 nucleotides read TGTGCCAGCAGCCCAGGTGGAAAAAACATTCAGTACTTC.

The chain couples TRBV10-3 to TRBJ1-1; 7 nucleotides match TRBD1. Trimming removed 10 bases from V and 2 bases from J; junction bases left unmatched: 7. This CDR3 contains 13 residues. CDR1 and CDR2 (germline): ENHRY, SYGVKD. CDR3 coding DNA: TGTGCCACGAATGACAGGGCTAACACTGAAGCTTTCTTT. Its translation: CATNDRANTEAFF.

This chain uses TRBV6-5 with TRBJ1-2; weak D call: TRBD1 (6 bases). The V and J ends lost 2 bases and 2 bases respectively, with 15 bases between them. CDR1 and CDR2 from the germline V gene are MNHEY and SVGAGI. There are 16 residues in the CDR3. In nucleotides, the CDR3 is TGTGCCAGCAGTTACACACTTCTTGACAGGAACTATGGCTACACCTTC. Translated: CASSYTLLDRNYGYTF.

In this sample, this clone turned up a few times. The J gene is TRBJ1-4, the V gene TRBV18; no reliable D call. Trimming left V 0 bases short and J 7 bases short, with 12 bases between. The CDR3 is made up of 15 amino acids. CDR1 KGHSH and CDR2 LQKENI come from the germline V gene. CDR3: CASSPPRDIGEKLFF. CDR3 coding DNA: TGTGCCAGCTCACCACCGCGGGATATTGGTGAAAAACTGTTTTTT.

This chain uses TRBV9 with TRBJ2-2; D remains unclear. The germline CDR1 and CDR2 sequences are SGDLS and YYNGEE. The CDR3 spans 15 residues. Trimming stripped 7 bases from V and 1 base from J, with 14 bases between. Here the CDR3 reads CASRPWAGNTGELFF. The CDR3 DNA sequence: TGTGCCAGCCGGCCTTGGGCAGGGAACACCGGGGAGCTGTTTTTT.

V gene TRBV5-1 combines with J gene TRBJ2-7, with D possibly being TRBD1 (6 bases). CDR3 length: 13 residues. Between the trimmed V and J ends, which lost 7 bases and 9 bases, there was a span of 20 bases. From germline, CDR1 is SGHRS and CDR2 YFSETQ. CDR3 amino acids: CASAWAGAEGQYF. In DNA form, the CDR3 reads TGCGCCAGCGCCTGGGCAGGGGCGGAAGGGCAGTACTTC.

This clone was observed a single time. The genes are TRBV7-9 and TRBJ1-1; 7 bases align to TRBD1. The CDR3 runs to 14 residues. CDR1 and CDR2 from the germline V gene are SEHNR and FQNEAQ (reference sequence). Trimming took 4 bases from V and 2 from J; bases not matched to a gene: 4. The CDR3 reads CASSYRDRNTEAFF. The CDR3 DNA is TGTGCCAGCAGCTACCGGGACAGAAACACTGAAGCTTTCTTT.

This clone was observed once. V gene TRBV4-1 combines with J gene TRBJ2-5; no clear D gene. The J call may be incorrect, as the DNA end agrees better with TRBJ2-7. Looked up from germline, CDR1 is MGHRA and CDR2 is YSYEKL. This CDR3 region has 13 residues. CDR3 DNA: TGCGCCAGCAGCCAAGATCGAGCGTACGAGCAGTACTTC. This sequence encodes CASSQDRAYEQYF.